Sequencing of this TCR beta chain was carried out in a study of glioma-infiltrating T cells. Study-wide results and limits: CDR3 overlap between tissue and blood was very small. Non-neoplastic patients had below-expected tissue-blood divergence, while all gliomas exceeded expectation.

Trimming cost V 3 bases and J 7 bases; bases outside gene matches: 7. Per germline, CDR1 MGHRA and CDR2 YSYEKL. CDR3 length: 15 residues. Using RNA template, CDR3s of TCR alpha and beta were amplified with iRepertoire arm-PCR. One entry per CDR3 protein, called by TCRdb with MiXCR from the multiplex PCR reads. The table shows around 120,000 distinct CDR3 sequences, with around a quarter occurring only once. This clonotype was seen more than once but under ten times. The target antigen is unknown. This TCR derives from a human donor with low-grade glioma or glioblastoma, undergoing nonglioma brain surgery, or in good health (not recorded which). This sequence joins TRBV4-1 and TRBJ1-5, with TRBD1 identical over 9 bases. The sample taken for sequencing was glioma tissue, nonneoplastic brain tissue, or PBMCs (not recorded which). The CDR3 region is CASSHIWDRVQPQHF. In DNA form, the CDR3 reads TGCGCCAGCAGCCATATCTGGGACAGGGTCCAGCCCCAGCATTTT.